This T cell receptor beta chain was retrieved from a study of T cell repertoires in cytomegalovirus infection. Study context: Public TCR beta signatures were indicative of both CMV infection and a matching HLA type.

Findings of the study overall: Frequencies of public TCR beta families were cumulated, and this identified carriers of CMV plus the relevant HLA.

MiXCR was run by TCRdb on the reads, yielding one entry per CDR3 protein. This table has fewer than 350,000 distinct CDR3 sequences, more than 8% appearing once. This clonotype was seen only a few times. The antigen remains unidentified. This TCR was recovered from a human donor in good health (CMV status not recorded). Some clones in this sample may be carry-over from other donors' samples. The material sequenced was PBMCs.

For the CDR3, the DNA is TGTGCCAGCAGTGTGACGCACGAGCAGTACTTC. This translates into CASSVTHEQYF. J is TRBJ2-7 and V is TRBV2; D not certain. The CDR3 totals 11 residues. The V end was cut by 4 bases, the J end by 5 bases, with 6 bases between. Per the germline V gene, CDR1 is SNHLY and CDR2 is FYNNEI.